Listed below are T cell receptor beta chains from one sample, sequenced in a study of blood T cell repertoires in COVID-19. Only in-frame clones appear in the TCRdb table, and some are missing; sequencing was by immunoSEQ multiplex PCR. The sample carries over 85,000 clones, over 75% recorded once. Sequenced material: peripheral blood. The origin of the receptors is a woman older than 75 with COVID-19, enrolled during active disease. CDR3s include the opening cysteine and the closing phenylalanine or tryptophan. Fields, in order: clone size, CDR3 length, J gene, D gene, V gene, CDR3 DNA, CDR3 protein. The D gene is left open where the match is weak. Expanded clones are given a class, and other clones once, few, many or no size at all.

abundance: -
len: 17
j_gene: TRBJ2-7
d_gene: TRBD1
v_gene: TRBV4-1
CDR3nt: TGCGCCAGCAGCCCGCACGGACAGGGGGCTTTGGGTTACGAGCAGTACTTC
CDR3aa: CASSPHGQGALGYEQYF

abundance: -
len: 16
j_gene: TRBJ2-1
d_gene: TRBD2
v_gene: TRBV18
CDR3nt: TGTGCCAGCTCACCCCAGACGGGAGGGGGGGGCAATGAGCAGTTCTTC
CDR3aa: CASSPQTGGGGNEQFF

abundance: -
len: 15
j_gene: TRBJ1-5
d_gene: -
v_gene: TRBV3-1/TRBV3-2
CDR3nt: TGTGCCAGCAGCCCTGGACTGCTAAGCAATCAGCCCCAGCATTTT
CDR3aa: CASSPGLLSNQPQHF

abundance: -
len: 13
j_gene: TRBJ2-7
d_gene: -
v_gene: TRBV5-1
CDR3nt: TGCGCCAGCAGCTTGCCAGGGAACGGCGAGCAGTACTTC
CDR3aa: CASSLPGNGEQYF

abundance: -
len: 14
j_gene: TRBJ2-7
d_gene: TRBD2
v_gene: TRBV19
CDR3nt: TGTGCCAGTAGTTCACCGCGGGAGGGCTACGAGCAGTACTTC
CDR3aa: CASSSPREGYEQYF

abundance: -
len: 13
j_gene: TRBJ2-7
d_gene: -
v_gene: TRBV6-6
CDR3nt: TGTGCCAGCACCTCGACTAACAGCTACGAGCAGTACTTC
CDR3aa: CASTSTNSYEQYF

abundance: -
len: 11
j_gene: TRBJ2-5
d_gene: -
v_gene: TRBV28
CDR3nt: TGTGCCAGCAGTTTTTTCGCTGATAGGTACTTC
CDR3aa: CASSFFADRYF

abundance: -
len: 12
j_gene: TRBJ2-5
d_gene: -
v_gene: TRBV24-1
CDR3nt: TGTGCCACCAGTGACCCCGGAGAGACCCAGTACTTC
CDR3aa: CATSDPGETQYF

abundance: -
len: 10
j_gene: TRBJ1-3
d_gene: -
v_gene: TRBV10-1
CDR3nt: TGCGCCAGCCGGCCAGGCACCATATATTTT
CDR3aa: CASRPGTIYF

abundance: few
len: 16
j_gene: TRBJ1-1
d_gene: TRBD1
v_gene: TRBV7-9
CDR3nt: TGTGCCAGCAGCCCAAGGACAGGGGGCCTTAGTACTGAAGCTTTCTTT
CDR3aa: CASSPRTGGLSTEAFF

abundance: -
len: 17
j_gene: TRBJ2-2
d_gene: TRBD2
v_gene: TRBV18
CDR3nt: TGTGCCAGCTCACCACGGACTAGCGGGAGGACCACCCCGGAGCTGTTTTTT
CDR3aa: CASSPRTSGRTTPELFF

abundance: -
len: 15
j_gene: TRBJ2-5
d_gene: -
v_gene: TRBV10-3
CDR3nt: TGTGCCATCAGTGAGTCCGCGACTAGGTCCGAGGCCCAGTACTTC
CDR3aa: CAISESATRSEAQYF

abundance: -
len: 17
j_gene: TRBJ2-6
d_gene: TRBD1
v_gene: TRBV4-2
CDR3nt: TGTGCCAGCAGCCAGGGACAGGGAATCTCTGGGGCCAACGTCCTGACTTTC
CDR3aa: CASSQGQGISGANVLTF

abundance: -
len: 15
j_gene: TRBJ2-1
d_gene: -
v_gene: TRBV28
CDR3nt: TGTGCCAGCAGTGCGGATGTAGGGGGTTTAAATGAGCAGTTCTTC
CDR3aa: CASSADVGGLNEQFF

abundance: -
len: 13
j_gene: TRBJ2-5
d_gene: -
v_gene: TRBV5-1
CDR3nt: TGCGCCAGCAGCCTCTCCAGGGAAGAGACCCAGTACTTC
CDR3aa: CASSLSREETQYF

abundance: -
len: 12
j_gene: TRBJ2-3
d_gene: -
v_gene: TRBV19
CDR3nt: TGTGCCAGTAGTACCTTCCCTGATACGCAGTATTTT
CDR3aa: CASSTFPDTQYF

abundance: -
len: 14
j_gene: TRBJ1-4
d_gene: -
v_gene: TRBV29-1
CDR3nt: TGCAGCGTAGATGACGGGTACGGTAATGAAAAACTGTTTTTT
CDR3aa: CSVDDGYGNEKLFF

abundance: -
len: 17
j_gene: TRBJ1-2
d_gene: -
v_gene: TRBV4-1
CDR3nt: TGCGCCAGCAGCCAAGAAGTACCGCAGGGTGGTTTCGGTGGCTACACCTTC
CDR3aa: CASSQEVPQGGFGGYTF

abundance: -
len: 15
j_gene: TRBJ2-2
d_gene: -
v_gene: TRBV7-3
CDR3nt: TGTGCCAGCAGCTTAGGCGCGGAGTTCTCCGGGGAGCTGTTTTTT
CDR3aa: CASSLGAEFSGELFF

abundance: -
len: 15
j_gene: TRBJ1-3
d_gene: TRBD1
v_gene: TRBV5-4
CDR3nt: TGTGCCAGCAGCCGGGGACAGGGTAGCGGAAACACCATATATTTT
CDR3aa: CASSRGQGSGNTIYF

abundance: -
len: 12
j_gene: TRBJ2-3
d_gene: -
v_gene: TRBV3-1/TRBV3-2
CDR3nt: TGTGCCAGCAGCCAAGATCGGGGGACGCAGTATTTT
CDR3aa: CASSQDRGTQYF

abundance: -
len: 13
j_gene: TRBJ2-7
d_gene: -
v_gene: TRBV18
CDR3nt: TGTGCCAGCTCACTCAAGGGGGGGGGCGAGCAGTACTTC
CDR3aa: CASSLKGGGEQYF

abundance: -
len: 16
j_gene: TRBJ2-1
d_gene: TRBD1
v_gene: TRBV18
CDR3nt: TGTGCCAGCTCACCCCCTTTTGGACAGGGGGCGAATGAGCAGTTCTTC
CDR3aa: CASSPPFGQGANEQFF

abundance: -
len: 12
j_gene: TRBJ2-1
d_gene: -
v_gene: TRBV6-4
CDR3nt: TGTGCCAGCAGCCCCGACTGGAATCAGCAGTTCTTC
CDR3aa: CASSPDWNQQFF

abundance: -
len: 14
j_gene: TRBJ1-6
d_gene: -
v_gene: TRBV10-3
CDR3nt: TGTGCCATCAGTGATTACAGGGCGACTTCACCCCTCCACTTT
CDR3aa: CAISDYRATSPLHF

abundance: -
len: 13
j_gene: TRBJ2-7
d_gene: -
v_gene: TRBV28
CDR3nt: TGTGCCAGCAGGCAGGGGTCTTTCTACGAGCAGTACTTC
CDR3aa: CASRQGSFYEQYF

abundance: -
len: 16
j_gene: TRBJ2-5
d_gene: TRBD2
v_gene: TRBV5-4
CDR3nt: TGTGCCAGCAGCTCGACGGGAGGGTCTTATCAAGAGACCCAGTACTTC
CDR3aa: CASSSTGGSYQETQYF

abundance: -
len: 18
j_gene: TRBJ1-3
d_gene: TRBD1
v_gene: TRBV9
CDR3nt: TGTGCCAGCAGCGTCAAGGGACAGGGGGCCGAAAAGGGAAACACCATATATTTT
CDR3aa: CASSVKGQGAEKGNTIYF

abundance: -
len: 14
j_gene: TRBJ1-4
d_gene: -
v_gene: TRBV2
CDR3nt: TGTGCCAGCACCCGGTGGGCCCCTAATGAAAAACTGTTTTTT
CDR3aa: CASTRWAPNEKLFF

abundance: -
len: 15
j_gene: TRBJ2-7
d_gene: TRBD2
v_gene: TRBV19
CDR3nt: TGTGCCAGTAGTACTAGCGGGGGGGCCTCCTACGAGCAGTACTTC
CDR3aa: CASSTSGGASYEQYF

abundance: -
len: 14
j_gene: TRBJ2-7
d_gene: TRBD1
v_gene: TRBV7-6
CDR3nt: TGTGCCAGCAGCGACTGGCAGGGGGCTTACGAGCAGTACTTC
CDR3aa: CASSDWQGAYEQYF

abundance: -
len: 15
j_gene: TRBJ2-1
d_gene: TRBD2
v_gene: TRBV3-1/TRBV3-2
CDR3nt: TGTGCCAGCAGAGAGGTGGCTAGCGGGGGGGGTCTGCAGTTCTTC
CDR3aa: CASREVASGGGLQFF

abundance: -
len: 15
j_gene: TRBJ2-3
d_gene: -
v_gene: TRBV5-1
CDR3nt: TGCGCCAGCAGCCGGTCCGGCGGGTATACGGATACGCAGTATTTT
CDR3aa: CASSRSGGYTDTQYF

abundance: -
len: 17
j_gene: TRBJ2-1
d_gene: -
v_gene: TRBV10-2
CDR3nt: TGCGCCAGCAGTGCCCCGGACTACCCCCTAACTTACAATGAGCAGTTCTTC
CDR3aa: CASSAPDYPLTYNEQFF

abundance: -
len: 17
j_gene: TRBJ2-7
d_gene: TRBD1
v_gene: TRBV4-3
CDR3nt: TGCGCCAGCAGCCACGTCTCCCCGGGACAGGGCACCTACGAGCAGTACTTC
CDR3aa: CASSHVSPGQGTYEQYF

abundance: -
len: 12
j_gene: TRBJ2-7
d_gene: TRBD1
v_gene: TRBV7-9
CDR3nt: TGTGCCACCATTGACAGGGAATCCGAGCAGTACTTC
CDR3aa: CATIDRESEQYF

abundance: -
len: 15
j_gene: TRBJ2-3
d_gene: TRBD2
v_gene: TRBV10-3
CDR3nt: TGTGCCATCAGTGAGTTGCGGGGGGCGGTAGATACGCAGTATTTT
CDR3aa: CAISELRGAVDTQYF

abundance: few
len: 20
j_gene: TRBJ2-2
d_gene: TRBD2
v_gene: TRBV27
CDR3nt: TGTGCCAGCACCCGGGAGGGATGGGGGATTAGCGGGAGCGGATCCGGGGAGCTGTTTTTT
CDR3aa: CASTREGWGISGSGSGELFF

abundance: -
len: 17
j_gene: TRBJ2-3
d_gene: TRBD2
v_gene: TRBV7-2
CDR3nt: TGTGCCAGCAGCTCGGGACTAGCGGGGGGGTTCACAGATACGCAGTATTTT
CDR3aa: CASSSGLAGGFTDTQYF

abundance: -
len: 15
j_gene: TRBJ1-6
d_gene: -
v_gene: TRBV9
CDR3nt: TGTGCCAGCAGCGTAGAAAGGGGATTAGGTTCACCCCTCCACTTT
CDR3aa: CASSVERGLGSPLHF

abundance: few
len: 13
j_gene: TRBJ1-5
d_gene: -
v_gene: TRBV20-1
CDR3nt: TGCAGTGCTAGTCTGGCGGGGACCCAGCCCCAGCATTTT
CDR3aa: CSASLAGTQPQHF